Included here is one T cell receptor (beta chain) sequence, with context. What it binds is unknown. TCRdb called the reads again in MiXCR, with one record for every CDR3 protein. The table includes roughly 350,000 distinct CDR3 sequences, nearly 35% detected once. The CDR3 contains 14 residues. Germline assignment: CDR1 LNHDA and CDR2 SQIVND (reference sequence). Trimming stripped 6 bases from V and 5 bases from J, with 17 bases between. This entry comes from a study of T cell repertoires in cytomegalovirus infection. The source is a human donor in good health (CMV status not recorded). Some clones in this sample may be carry-over from other donors' samples. The V and J genes are TRBV19 and TRBJ2-7; D uncertain. The material was cultured PBMCs, obtained from culture after CMV antigen stimulation. The CDR3 DNA is TGTGCCAGTAGACCCGGGCCGGCAGACGACGAGCAGTACTTC. As protein: CASRPGPADDEQYF.